This is a list of T cell receptor beta chains from one sample in a study of CD8+ T cells in alopecia areata. This table comes from immunoSEQ multiplex PCR, and its TCRdb copy is limited to in-frame clones, with some not included. Altogether fewer than 200,000 clones are present, roughly 61% being singletons, with the ten largest covering around 13%. The starting material was CD8+ T cells sorted from blood, obtained at week 24, from a patient treated with tofacitinib. The origin of the receptors is a human donor with alopecia areata. CDR3s include the opening cysteine and the closing phenylalanine or tryptophan. The D gene is left open where the match is weak. Rows may omit the clone size; those that give it use once, few, many or a size class.

-	TRBJ2-5	15	TRBV7-8	-	TGTGCCAGCAGCGGGGAGGCCCGGCCTCAAGAGACCCAGTACTTC	CASSGEARPQETQYF
-	TRBJ2-1	11	TRBV20-1	-	TGCAGTCCTAGCGCGTACAATGAGCAGTTCTTC	CSPSAYNEQFF
-	TRBJ2-1	16	TRBV4-1	-	TGCGCCAGCAGCCATCAAGGTGATAGGCTGCCCCTCGAGCAGTTCTTC	CASSHQGDRLPLEQFF
-	TRBJ2-5	14	TRBV14	many	TGTGCCAGCAGCCAAGTGGACAGCGAAGAGACCCAGTACTTC	CASSQVDSEETQYF
-	TRBJ2-7	16	TRBV5-1	once	TGCGCCAGCAGCTGGTACGGAGGGGGAGGATCTTACGAGCAGTACTTC	CASSWYGGGGSYEQYF
TRBD2	TRBJ2-1	19	TRBV5-6	-	TGTGCCAGCAGCTTGGTTGGCCCTAGCGGGGTTTCTCCCTACAATGAGCAGTTCTTC	CASSLVGPSGVSPYNEQFF
TRBD1	TRBJ1-4	17	TRBV23-1	few	TGCGCCAGCAGTCAATCTAGGACAGGGAGGGAAGAAGAAAAACTGTTTTTT	CASSQSRTGREEEKLFF
-	TRBJ2-5	12	TRBV11-2	-	TGTGCCAGCAGGGCGACTCAAGAGACCCAGTACTTC	CASRATQETQYF
-	TRBJ1-5	14	TRBV15	few	TGTGCCACCAGCTCCAGGGGAGGGAATCAGCCCCAGCATTTT	CATSSRGGNQPQHF
-	TRBJ1-1	13	TRBV30	few	TGTGCCTGGATTAACAGGCTGAACACTGAAGCTTTCTTT	CAWINRLNTEAFF
TRBD1	TRBJ2-5	15	TRBV2	-	TGTGCCAGCAGTGGAGGGACAGGGGCGCAAGAGACCCAGTACTTC	CASSGGTGAQETQYF
TRBD1	TRBJ2-5	15	TRBV9	few	TGTGCCAGCAGCGGGGACAGGGGGCGCCGGGAGACCCAGTACTTC	CASSGDRGRRETQYF
-	TRBJ1-1	11	TRBV23-1	-	TGCGCCAGCAGTCGTCTAAATGAAGCTTTCTTT	CASSRLNEAFF
-	TRBJ1-6	15	TRBV4-1	-	TGCGCCAGCAGCCAAGACCCAGACCCGAATTCACCCCTCCACTTT	CASSQDPDPNSPLHF
-	TRBJ2-5	13	TRBV4-1	few	TGCGCCAGCAGCCAAGAGGGGTTTGAGACCCAGTACTTC	CASSQEGFETQYF
-	TRBJ1-2	10	TRBV2	-	TGTGCCAGCATCGAAGATGGCTACACCTTC	CASIEDGYTF
-	TRBJ2-5	13	TRBV4-2	-	TGTGCCAGCAGCCAAGAGGTGGGGGAGACCCAGTACTTC	CASSQEVGETQYF
TRBD2	TRBJ2-1	15	TRBV9	-	TGTGCCAGCAGCGTAGGTCTAGCGGGGGCAAATGAGCAGTTCTTC	CASSVGLAGANEQFF
-	TRBJ2-5	15	TRBV10-3	-	TGTGCCATCGGTGACGGTTCTTCCCGACAAGAGACCCAGTACTTC	CAIGDGSSRQETQYF
-	TRBJ1-5	15	TRBV19	few	TGTGCCAGTAGTATAGTTCGAGAGGGGCACCAGCCCCAGCATTTT	CASSIVREGHQPQHF
-	TRBJ2-7	12	TRBV30	few	TGTGCTTGGGCCCAAAGCTCCTACGAGCAGTACTTC	CAWAQSSYEQYF
-	TRBJ2-3	12	TRBV12-5	-	TGTGCTAGTGGCTTCGCCGCCGGGACGCAGTATTTT	CASGFAAGTQYF
TRBD1	TRBJ2-1	17	TRBV11-1	-	TGTGCCAGCAGCTTACTCCCTGACAGGGGTACCTACAATGAGCAGTTCTTC	CASSLLPDRGTYNEQFF
-	TRBJ2-5	13	TRBV7-9	-	TGTGCCAGCAGGGACGGATACCAAGAGACCCAGTACTTC	CASRDGYQETQYF
TRBD2	TRBJ2-3	17	TRBV5-6	-	TGTGCCAGCAGCAGTTTCGGGGAGCGGGGGATGGGAGATACGCAGTATTTT	CASSSFGERGMGDTQYF
TRBD2	TRBJ2-5	14	TRBV25-1	-	TGTGCCAGCAGTGAAAAGCGGGGGGAAGAGACCCAGTACTTC	CASSEKRGEETQYF
-	TRBJ2-2	12	TRBV5-6	-	TGTGCCAGCAGCTTGGGGGACGGGGAGCTGTTTTTT	CASSLGDGELFF
-	TRBJ1-1	13	TRBV14	-	TGTGCCAGCAGCCAAATCGGTCCCACTGAAGCTTTCTTT	CASSQIGPTEAFF
-	TRBJ1-1	18	TRBV7-8	-	TGTGCCAGCAGCTTAGTATATGGACTCACAGCGGAGAACACTGAAGCTTTCTTT	CASSLVYGLTAENTEAFF
-	TRBJ2-7	13	TRBV13	few	TGTGCCAGCAGCTCAGGGCGTAACTACGAGCAGTACTTC	CASSSGRNYEQYF
TRBD2	TRBJ2-1	14	TRBV29-1	-	TGCAGCGTTGTGGGGACTAGCGGGGGAGGTGAGCAGTTCTTC	CSVVGTSGGGEQFF
TRBD1	TRBJ2-7	16	TRBV4-2	-	TGTGCCAGCAGCCAAGTTATGGGACAGCAATCCTACGAGCAGTACTTC	CASSQVMGQQSYEQYF
TRBD2	TRBJ2-3	19	TRBV4-2	-	TGTGCCAGCAGCCAAGATCCAGCCCGGACTAGCGGAAGCACAGATACGCAGTATTTT	CASSQDPARTSGSTDTQYF
TRBD2	TRBJ2-1	17	TRBV5-6	-	TGTGCCAGCAGCTTGACCGGGCTAGCGGGGGGTATGCATGAGCAGTTCTTC	CASSLTGLAGGMHEQFF
-	TRBJ1-2	11	TRBV29-1	-	TGCAGCGTATACAGGGTATATGGCTACACCTTC	CSVYRVYGYTF
-	TRBJ2-5	15	TRBV2	once	TGTGCCAGCAGTAGAAACAACAGGGCAGGAGAGACCCAGTACTTC	CASSRNNRAGETQYF
-	TRBJ2-4	15	TRBV7-8	-	TGTGCCAGCAGCGCGAGGGGCAGTGCCAAAAACATTCAGTACTTC	CASSARGSAKNIQYF
TRBD1	TRBJ1-1	17	TRBV25-1	-	TGTGCCAGCAGTGAAGGCCAGGGGGACTTCCTGGAGGCTGAAGCTTTCTTT	CASSEGQGDFLEAEAFF
-	TRBJ1-2	11	TRBV5-6	few	TGTGCCAGCAGCTTGGAGTATGGCTACACCTTC	CASSLEYGYTF
-	TRBJ2-5	13	TRBV13	-	TGTGCCAGCAGCTCCAACAGGGTTGAGACCCAGTACTTC	CASSSNRVETQYF
-	TRBJ2-6	17	TRBV7-6	-	TGTGCCAGCAGCGCCGGGACACTCGCGTGGGGGGCCAACGTCCTGACTTTC	CASSAGTLAWGANVLTF
-	TRBJ2-7	15	TRBV13	-	TGTGCCAGCACCCTAGCCCCGGGCAACCCCTACGAGCAGTACTTC	CASTLAPGNPYEQYF